The clone carrying this TCR beta chain was picked up many times. The antigen remains undetermined. These data originate in a study of human T cells and chemical hapten exposure. Time point reported: patch test 2, 6 weeks after DPC sensitization. The treatment denotes: therapeutic diphenylcyclopropenone sensitization with weekly scalp DPC. Regarding the study as a whole: Sensitization with DPC brought no change to TCRs above 1 in 1000 in frequency. Healthy individuals' immune responses may differ from those of donors, who had alopecia.

As the library was built, unique molecular identifiers were attached to individual cDNA molecules. TCRdb processed the RACE reads anew with MiXCR; each CDR3 protein has one entry. The profile covers 95,000 or so distinct CDR3 sequences, with about an eighth appearing a single time and approximately 3.3% taken by the ten largest. V lost 3 bases, J lost 3 bases, and 9 bases lay in between. Germline assignment: CDR1 LGHNA and CDR2 YSLEER. The CDR3 is 15 residues long. The specimen comprised whole blood, sampled in connection with sensitization to the hapten diphenylcyclopropenone (DPC). The receptor's source is a woman between 40 and 55 years old with alopecia areata. Some clones in this sample may be carry-over from other donors' samples. V usage is TRBV4-3 and J usage is TRBJ2-6; perhaps TRBD2 as D (6 bases). CDR3 coding DNA: TGCGCCAGCAGCCATGGGACTTATGGGGCCAACGTCCTGACTTTC. Translated: CASSHGTYGANVLTF.